This TCR beta chain was identified during a study of a mutant IDH1 vaccine in newly diagnosed glioma. Study context: Vaccines were first given 4-6 weeks after radiotherapy alone, or with temozolomide cycles. Treated patients had a mean age of 40.4 years and an approximately 62% male, 37.5% female split. Patients had received radiotherapy, temozolomide, or both previously, most receiving both.

A remark on this clone: Its antigen remains unidentified.

Germline V gives CDR1 SGHNT, CDR2 YYREEE (reference sequence). Trimming removed 4 bases from V and 6 bases from J; junction bases left unmatched: 3. The CDR3 extends over 14 amino acids. Time point defined: week 35, safety follow-up. Every vaccination contained 300 ug of the mutant IDH1 20-mer peptide and was paired with topical imiquimod. Only in-frame clones appear in the TCRdb table, and some are missing; sequencing was by immunoSEQ multiplex PCR. The sample records 20,000 to 30,000 clones, roughly 83% being singletons. The sample in question was PBMCs, obtained from a glioma patient whose treatment included an IDH1 peptide vaccine. The sequence was collected from a man younger than 40 with glioma. The V and J genes are TRBV5-4 and TRBJ2-2; 10 nucleotides align to TRBD1. The CDR3 loop reads CASSGGTGAGELFF. The CDR3 DNA sequence: TGTGCCAGCAGCGGAGGGACAGGGGCCGGGGAGCTGTTTTTT.